Listed below are T cell receptor beta chains from one sample, sequenced in a study of identical twins. Via MiXCR, TCRdb re-called the 5' RACE reads, giving one row per CDR3 protein. The table includes some 1,600,000 distinct CDR3 sequences, less than 40% detected once. Sequenced material: cord blood. These TCRs come from a newborn girl in good health. Each CDR3 is given with its conserved first and last residue. The D gene is left open where the match is weak. Size is stated for part of the rows, as once, few or many counts, or as a class when the clone is expanded.

cdr3_length	d_call	v_call	j_call	clone_size	cdr3_aa	cdr3_nt
12	NA	TRBV28	TRBJ2-7	NA	CASTERSYEQYF	TGTGCCAGCACGGAGCGGTCCTACGAGCAGTACTTC
15	TRBD1	TRBV7-9	TRBJ1-1	NA	CASSETGKENTEAFF	TGTGCCAGCAGCGAGACAGGGAAGGAGAACACTGAAGCTTTCTTT
18	NA	TRBV24-1	TRBJ2-5	NA	CATRVSGWDSGLGNEQYF	TGTGCCACCAGGGTGTCTGGGTGGGACAGCGGGCTAGGAAATGAGCAGTACTTC
13	TRBD1	TRBV5-1	TRBJ1-2	many	CASQTRTGGGYTF	TGCGCCAGCCAAACCCGGACAGGGGGTGGCTACACCTTC
18	TRBD1	TRBV4-1	TRBJ2-3	NA	CASSQGPRSLQGADTQYF	TGCGCCAGCAGCCAAGGGCCCCGTTCCTTACAGGGGGCAGATACGCAGTATTTT
13	NA	TRBV11-2	TRBJ2-3	many	CASSFGDADTQYF	TGTGCCAGCAGCTTTGGGGACGCAGATACGCAGTATTTT
11	NA	TRBV2	TRBJ1-4	few	CASSDSEKLFF	TGTGCCAGCAGTGATTCTGAAAAACTGTTTTTT
14	NA	TRBV13	TRBJ1-2	many	CASSPGRGAYGYTF	TGTGCCAGCAGCCCTGGCCGGGGAGCATATGGCTACACCTTC
14	NA	TRBV9	TRBJ2-3	NA	CAGSVAQVGDTQYF	TGTGCCGGCAGCGTAGCCCAGGTGGGAGATACGCAGTATTTT
16	NA	TRBV20-1	TRBJ1-5	NA	CSARDRRTSGNQPQHF	TGCAGTGCTAGAGACCGCAGAACCTCTGGGAATCAGCCCCAGCATTTT
15	NA	TRBV21-1	TRBJ2-4	NA	CASSKASVAEDIQYF	TGTGCCAGCAGCAAAGCTTCGGTAGCCGAGGACATTCAGTACTTC
16	NA	TRBV4-1	TRBJ2-7	NA	CASSQEELPPKDEQYF	TGCGCCAGCAGCCAAGAGGAGCTACCACCCAAAGATGAGCAGTACTTC
16	NA	TRBV3-1	TRBJ2-1	NA	CASSPRELRARNEQFF	TGTGCCAGCAGTCCCCGGGAATTACGGGCTCGTAATGAGCAGTTCTTC
17	NA	TRBV5-5	TRBJ1-2	NA	CASSLVGGLALDYGYTF	TGTGCCAGCAGCTTGGTGGGGGGACTCGCCTTAGACTATGGCTACACCTTC
13	TRBD1	TRBV28	TRBJ1-2	NA	CASSRGGYYGYTF	TGTGCCAGCAGCCGAGGGGGCTACTATGGCTACACCTTC
14	NA	TRBV6-1	TRBJ1-2	NA	CASSVSDRKEGYTF	TGTGCCAGCAGTGTATCCGACAGGAAGGAAGGCTACACCTTC
15	TRBD2	TRBV27	TRBJ2-1	few	CASSFAAGGGNEQFF	TGTGCCAGCAGTTTTGCGGCGGGAGGGGGGAATGAGCAGTTCTTC
15	NA	TRBV28	TRBJ2-1	few	CASSLLRGFNNEQFF	TGTGCCAGCAGTTTATTACGTGGGTTCAACAATGAGCAGTTCTTC
13	NA	TRBV7-2	TRBJ2-3	few	CASSSRRYGAQYF	TGTGCCAGCAGTTCACGCCGTTATGGCGCGCAGTATTTT
16	NA	TRBV6-1	TRBJ1-6	NA	CASSPGHRIYNSPLHF	TGTGCCAGCAGTCCGGGACACCGGATATATAATTCACCCCTCCACTTT
14	NA	TRBV2	TRBJ2-1	few	CASKGDRHNNEQFF	TGTGCCAGCAAGGGGGACCGACATAACAATGAGCAGTTCTTC
15	TRBD1	TRBV18	TRBJ2-7	NA	CASSPTGVSHYEQYF	TGTGCCAGCTCCCCAACAGGGGTCTCTCACTACGAGCAGTACTTC
15	NA	TRBV11-2	TRBJ2-7	NA	CASSLAQGGAYEQYF	TGTGCCAGCAGCTTAGCCCAGGGCGGAGCCTACGAGCAGTACTTC
12	NA	TRBV28	TRBJ2-4	few	CASSFWGDIQYF	TGTGCCAGCAGTTTTTGGGGGGACATTCAGTACTTC
15	NA	TRBV5-1	TRBJ1-4	NA	CASSLTTGGNEKLFF	TGCGCCAGCAGCTTGACGACAGGAGGGAATGAAAAACTGTTTTTT
16	TRBD2	TRBV7-2	TRBJ2-1	NA	CASRPPSGGSYNEQFF	TGTGCCAGCAGGCCCCCTAGCGGGGGGTCCTACAATGAGCAGTTCTTC
16	NA	TRBV7-2	TRBJ2-3	few	CASSSNPPSSTDTQYF	TGTGCCAGCAGCTCCAACCCCCCCAGCAGCACAGATACGCAGTATTTT
15	NA	TRBV29-1	TRBJ2-3	NA	CSVAKGLRVADTQYF	TGCAGCGTTGCGAAGGGCCTAAGGGTAGCAGATACGCAGTATTTT
17	TRBD2	TRBV4-1	TRBJ2-1	few	CASSQPFLAGGSNEQFF	TGCGCCAGCAGCCAGCCTTTCCTAGCGGGGGGCTCCAATGAGCAGTTCTTC
19	TRBD2	TRBV27	TRBJ2-7	NA	CASSFRHYDLAGAFHEQYF	TGTGCCAGCAGTTTCCGACACTATGATCTAGCGGGAGCTTTCCACGAGCAGTACTTC
15	TRBD2	TRBV7-2	TRBJ2-3	NA	CASSPSGGARDTQYF	TGTGCCAGCAGCCCTAGCGGGGGGGCCAGAGATACGCAGTATTTT
14	TRBD1	TRBV7-2	TRBJ2-5	NA	CASSPGQGLREQYF	TGTGCCAGCAGCCCGGGACAGGGATTGAGGGAGCAGTACTTC
11	NA	TRBV20-1	TRBJ1-2	NA	CSATGGQGYTF	TGCAGTGCTACGGGGGGTCAAGGCTACACCTTC
15	TRBD2	TRBV28	TRBJ2-1	few	CASSVAGVGDNEQFF	TGTGCCAGCAGCGTAGCGGGAGTTGGGGACAATGAGCAGTTCTTC
17	NA	TRBV4-1	TRBJ2-4	NA	CASSQDRLIAVMGIQYF	TGCGCCAGCAGCCAAGATAGGTTAATAGCGGTAATGGGCATTCAGTACTTC
16	TRBD2	TRBV6-1	TRBJ2-5	few	CASSARTSGSRETQYF	TGTGCCAGCAGCGCCCGGACTAGCGGGAGCCGAGAGACCCAGTACTTC
15	TRBD1	TRBV5-1	TRBJ1-1	few	CASSGSNRGLTEAFF	TGCGCCAGCAGCGGCTCAAACAGGGGGCTCACTGAAGCTTTCTTT
15	NA	TRBV3-1	TRBJ1-6	NA	CASSQELRGRSPLHF	TGTGCCAGCAGCCAAGAGCTCCGGGGACGTTCACCCCTCCACTTT
12	NA	TRBV29-1	TRBJ2-5	many	CSVAGNQETQYF	TGCAGCGTTGCGGGGAACCAAGAGACCCAGTACTTC
12	NA	TRBV11-2	TRBJ1-2	NA	CASSSQRLGYTF	TGTGCCAGCAGCTCCCAAAGGTTAGGCTACACCTTC